A few counts support the clone carrying this T cell receptor (delta chain). Its antigen is unknown. TCRdb lists the protein of a much larger clone for this DNA, which differs at residue 20, so this is likely a read error; the protein given here is translated from the DNA itself. The same CDR3 arises from other DNA sequences in this sample as well. The sample comes from a study of γδ T cells in repeated Plasmodium falciparum infection. As for the study in general: Samples were taken at baseline, before some infections, and 21 days after each.

The CDR3 is 22 amino acids. Germline CDR1 and CDR2: TSWWSYY and QGS. Flow sorting of PBMC yielded separate Vgamma9/Vdelta2+ and Vdelta2-negative gammadelta T cell populations for bulk repertoire analysis. Both TRG and TRD chains were sequenced from each sorted sample. TCRdb re-called clones from the multiplex PCR reads using CATT. The data hold roughly 90,000 delta-chain clones, with 0.8% to 1% observed a single time. Notes on the study in general: Vdelta2-negative gammadelta repertoires, largely Vdelta1+, seemingly showed infection-driven waves of new clonal selection. Many TCRgamma sequences overlapped between individuals in stable Vgamma9/Vdelta2+ repertoires.

Input material: gamma-delta T cells from blood. This sequence originates from a pool of human donors (malaria-infected and uninfected, not separated). V is TRDV1 and J is TRDJ1; 9 bases line up with TRDD3. The chain's CDR3 is CALGELKASLAGGFTCTDKPIF. The DNA for the CDR3 is TGTGCTCTTGGGGAACTAAAGGCCTCCTTGGCTGGGGGATTCACCTGCACCGATAAACCCATCTTT.